This TCR beta chain emerged from a study of shared clonotypes between healthy human individuals. Study-level results: Non-shared clonotypes showed lower generation probabilities than clonotypes common to all four donors. How much donors shared clonotypes was expected to be affected by sequencing depth.

There are 14 residues in the CDR3. Germline V gene lookup returns CDR1 SGHNT and CDR2 YYREEE (reference sequence). V lost 1 base, J lost 7 bases, and 12 bases lay in between. This clone appeared a single time. What it binds is not known. Libraries were prepared by immunoSEQ multiplex PCR; TCRdb keeps only in-frame clonotypes and omits some of them. The sample has about 600,000 clones, 97% seen once. The clonotype was recovered from a woman aged 30 to 39 in good health. The rearrangement joins TRBV5-4 to TRBJ2-1; D may be TRBD2 (5 bases). The sequencing input was naive CD4+ T cells sorted from blood. Subset of the sample: CD45RA+ positively selected. The CDR3 nucleotides read TGTGCCAGCAGCTTGCCCACAGCGGCGAATGAGCAGTTCTTC. Translated, it gives CASSLPTAANEQFF.